A selection of T cell receptor beta chains follows, all from one sample in a study of beta chain features in type 1 diabetes. Here immunoSEQ multiplex PCR was the method, and the copy in TCRdb shows in-frame clones only, minus some. The sample carries 640,000 or so clones, around an eighth recorded once. Sequencing input: naive CD4+ T cells from blood. The receptors come from a young man with type 1 diabetes. Each CDR3 is given with its conserved first and last residue. The D gene is left open where the match is weak. Size tells how often a clone was seen (once, few, many) or the class of an expanded clone, and some rows leave it out.

V: TRBV14
J: TRBJ2-3
D: -
size: -
CDR3: CASSQESGDTQYF
DNA: TGTGCCAGCAGCCAAGAGTCGGGAGATACGCAGTATTTT

V: TRBV7-9
J: TRBJ1-6
D: -
size: -
CDR3: CASSWTSSNSPLHF
DNA: TGTGCCAGCAGCTGGACAAGCTCAAATTCACCCCTCCACTTT

V: TRBV2
J: TRBJ2-1
D: TRBD1
size: -
CDR3: CASMTDRGRDEQFF
DNA: TGTGCCAGCATGACCGACAGGGGGCGGGATGAGCAGTTCTTC

V: TRBV30
J: TRBJ2-2
D: TRBD1
size: -
CDR3: CAWGTGGGTGELFF
DNA: TGTGCCTGGGGGACAGGGGGCGGCACCGGGGAGCTGTTTTTT

V: TRBV6-1
J: TRBJ1-3
D: TRBD1
size: few
CDR3: CASSQGTGRNTIYF
DNA: TGTGCCAGCAGTCAAGGGACAGGGAGAAACACCATATATTTT

V: TRBV7-9
J: TRBJ1-2
D: -
size: few
CDR3: CAVQGPGYTF
DNA: TGTGCCGTCCAGGGACCTGGCTACACCTTC

V: TRBV7-2
J: TRBJ2-1
D: TRBD1
size: few
CDR3: CASSLGQGGSSYNEQFF
DNA: TGTGCCAGCAGCCTAGGACAGGGGGGCTCTTCCTACAATGAGCAGTTCTTC

V: TRBV6-5
J: TRBJ2-1
D: TRBD1
size: few
CDR3: CASSFSGTGEYNEQFF
DNA: TGTGCCAGCAGTTTCTCCGGGACAGGGGAATACAATGAGCAGTTCTTC

V: TRBV7-8
J: TRBJ1-5
D: TRBD1
size: -
CDR3: CASSPLPGQGAGGNQPQHF
DNA: TGTGCCAGCAGTCCGCTTCCGGGACAGGGGGCAGGGGGCAATCAGCCCCAGCATTTT

V: TRBV30
J: TRBJ1-2
D: -
size: few
CDR3: CAWSAGSYGYTF
DNA: TGTGCCTGGAGTGCAGGGTCCTATGGCTACACCTTC

V: TRBV29-1
J: TRBJ2-5
D: -
size: few
CDR3: CSVVSGISQETQYF
DNA: TGCAGCGTTGTCTCGGGAATTAGCCAAGAGACCCAGTACTTC

V: TRBV2
J: TRBJ2-3
D: -
size: few
CDR3: CASSSESTDTQYF
DNA: TGTGCCAGCAGTAGCGAGAGCACAGATACGCAGTATTTT

V: TRBV12-5
J: TRBJ1-1
D: -
size: -
CDR3: CASGHRVNAEAFF
DNA: TGTGCTAGTGGCCATCGGGTGAACGCTGAAGCTTTCTTT

V: TRBV19
J: TRBJ1-5
D: TRBD1
size: few
CDR3: CASSTTGASNQPQHF
DNA: TGTGCCAGTAGTACGACAGGGGCTAGCAATCAGCCCCAGCATTTT

V: TRBV5-1
J: TRBJ2-3
D: TRBD1
size: few
CDR3: CASSNDRGQADTQYF
DNA: TGCGCCAGCAGCAACGACAGGGGGCAAGCAGATACGCAGTATTTT

V: TRBV6-8
J: TRBJ2-3
D: -
size: few
CDR3: CASSSADTQYF
DNA: TGTGCCAGCAGTTCGGCGGATACGCAGTATTTT

V: TRBV6-5
J: TRBJ1-2
D: -
size: -
CDR3: CASSPAGSYGYTF
DNA: TGTGCCAGCAGCCCGGCTGGTTCTTATGGCTACACCTTC

V: TRBV29-1
J: TRBJ1-1
D: -
size: few
CDR3: CSVEDPGMNTEAFF
DNA: TGCAGCGTTGAAGATCCGGGCATGAACACTGAAGCTTTCTTT

V: TRBV1
J: TRBJ2-7
D: -
size: few
CDR3: CTSSYGRYEQYF
DNA: TGCACCAGCAGCTACGGGAGATACGAGCAGTACTTC

V: TRBV6-6
J: TRBJ1-2
D: -
size: few
CDR3: CASSPSGNYGYTF
DNA: TGTGCCAGCAGCCCCTCGGGGAACTATGGCTACACCTTC

V: TRBV7-3
J: TRBJ2-4
D: -
size: -
CDR3: CASSLNGRSWDIQYF
DNA: TGTGCCAGCAGCTTAAATGGGCGGTCCTGGGACATTCAGTACTTC

V: TRBV13
J: TRBJ2-3
D: TRBD2
size: -
CDR3: CASSETRLAGDTQYF
DNA: TGTGCCAGCAGCGAAACGCGACTAGCAGGAGATACGCAGTATTTT

V: TRBV7-8
J: TRBJ2-1
D: -
size: few
CDR3: CASSSDRHNEQFF
DNA: TGTGCCAGCAGCTCTGACAGACACAATGAGCAGTTCTTC

V: TRBV7-8
J: TRBJ2-3
D: -
size: -
CDR3: CASRSDVDTQYF
DNA: TGTGCCAGCAGGTCGGACGTGGATACGCAGTATTTT

V: TRBV15
J: TRBJ2-7
D: TRBD1
size: few
CDR3: CATSPNRDRDYEQYF
DNA: TGTGCCACCAGTCCGAACCGGGACAGGGACTACGAGCAGTACTTC

V: TRBV9
J: TRBJ2-7
D: -
size: -
CDR3: CASSVGGREPYEQYF
DNA: TGTGCCAGCAGCGTAGGGGGCAGGGAACCCTACGAGCAGTACTTC

V: TRBV11-2
J: TRBJ2-7
D: TRBD1
size: few
CDR3: CASSSRDRGAEQYF
DNA: TGTGCCAGCAGCTCCCGGGACAGGGGCGCCGAGCAGTACTTC

V: TRBV18
J: TRBJ1-1
D: TRBD1
size: -
CDR3: CASSPNRGTEAFF
DNA: TGTGCCAGCTCACCGAACAGGGGGACTGAAGCTTTCTTT

V: TRBV9
J: TRBJ1-6
D: TRBD1
size: few
CDR3: CASSVGAGGNSPLHF
DNA: TGTGCCAGCAGCGTAGGGGCAGGGGGGAATTCACCCCTCCACTTT

V: TRBV9
J: TRBJ2-3
D: TRBD1
size: few
CDR3: CASSVTGGNADTQYF
DNA: TGTGCCAGCAGCGTGACAGGGGGCAACGCAGATACGCAGTATTTT

V: TRBV7-2
J: TRBJ2-5
D: TRBD2
size: -
CDR3: CASSLTGTRGETQYF
DNA: TGTGCCAGCAGCTTAACCGGGACTAGGGGAGAGACCCAGTACTTC

V: TRBV29-1
J: TRBJ1-4
D: -
size: few
CDR3: CSVEDLRGGPNEKLFF
DNA: TGCAGCGTTGAAGATCTTCGTGGGGGGCCCAATGAAAAACTGTTTTTT

V: TRBV7-9
J: TRBJ2-7
D: -
size: -
CDR3: CASSLKGDGYEQYF
DNA: TGTGCCAGCAGCCTAAAGGGGGACGGATACGAGCAGTACTTC

V: TRBV5-1
J: TRBJ2-1
D: TRBD2
size: few
CDR3: CASSRTSGTYNEQFF
DNA: TGCGCCAGCAGCCGGACTAGCGGCACCTACAATGAGCAGTTCTTC

V: TRBV6-6
J: TRBJ1-2
D: -
size: -
CDR3: CASRIQEGYGYTF
DNA: TGTGCCAGCAGAATACAGGAGGGCTATGGCTACACCTTC

V: TRBV30
J: TRBJ2-5
D: TRBD2
size: -
CDR3: CALEAHSGGGHQYF
DNA: TGTGCCCTGGAGGCCCATTCCGGGGGGGGCCACCAGTACTTC

V: TRBV9
J: TRBJ2-7
D: -
size: -
CDR3: CASSASTGPGAIYEQYF
DNA: TGTGCCAGCAGCGCCTCGACTGGCCCCGGGGCGATTTACGAGCAGTACTTC

V: TRBV4-2
J: TRBJ2-5
D: -
size: few
CDR3: CASRGAPIPETQYF
DNA: TGTGCCAGCAGGGGAGCTCCTATTCCCGAGACCCAGTACTTC

V: TRBV15
J: TRBJ1-2
D: -
size: few
CDR3: CATSRDYGDNHGYTF
DNA: TGTGCCACCAGCAGAGATTATGGGGACAACCATGGCTACACCTTC

V: TRBV30
J: TRBJ2-5
D: -
size: -
CDR3: CAWELGTPGETQYF
DNA: TGTGCCTGGGAACTAGGGACACCGGGGGAGACCCAGTACTTC

V: TRBV5-1
J: TRBJ1-2
D: TRBD1
size: -
CDR3: CASSLSGTGNLDYGYTF
DNA: TGCGCCAGCAGCCTCTCCGGGACAGGGAATCTCGACTATGGCTACACCTTC

V: TRBV27
J: TRBJ1-5
D: -
size: -
CDR3: CASSLRVNQPQHF
DNA: TGTGCCAGCAGTTTAAGGGTGAATCAGCCCCAGCATTTT

V: TRBV19
J: TRBJ2-1
D: -
size: few
CDR3: CASSIGQGGHNEQFF
DNA: TGTGCCAGTAGTATCGGGCAGGGGGGCCACAATGAGCAGTTCTTC

V: TRBV29-1
J: TRBJ1-2
D: -
size: few
CDR3: CAAPRVDYGYTF
DNA: TGCGCCGCCCCCAGGGTTGACTATGGCTACACCTTC

V: TRBV10-3
J: TRBJ2-2
D: -
size: -
CDR3: CAISTGTENTGELFF
DNA: TGTGCCATCAGTACCGGGACGGAGAACACCGGGGAGCTGTTTTTT

V: TRBV19
J: TRBJ2-1
D: TRBD2
size: -
CDR3: CATRGRVFTYNEQFF
DNA: TGTGCCACCCGGGGGAGGGTTTTCACCTACAATGAGCAGTTCTTC

V: TRBV9
J: TRBJ1-1
D: -
size: -
CDR3: CASSLDGLKAFF
DNA: TGTGCCAGCAGCCTTGACGGGCTCAAAGCTTTCTTT

V: TRBV25-1
J: TRBJ1-2
D: TRBD1
size: -
CDR3: CASSEWAGGNGYTF
DNA: TGTGCCAGCAGTGAATGGGCAGGGGGCAATGGCTACACCTTC

V: TRBV29-1
J: TRBJ1-2
D: -
size: -
CDR3: CSVEGSGYTF
DNA: TGCAGCGTTGAGGGGAGTGGCTACACCTTC

V: TRBV30
J: TRBJ1-6
D: -
size: -
CDR3: CAWRAQGNSPLHF
DNA: TGTGCCTGGAGAGCTCAGGGTAATTCACCCCTCCACTTT

V: TRBV6-6
J: TRBJ1-6
D: -
size: -
CDR3: CASTAGILHSTLHF
DNA: TGTGCCAGCACGGCGGGGATCCTTCATTCGACCCTCCACTTT

V: TRBV6-5
J: TRBJ1-2
D: -
size: -
CDR3: CASTTGNVDYGYTF
DNA: TGTGCCAGCACCACGGGCAATGTAGACTATGGCTACACCTTC

V: TRBV6-5
J: TRBJ2-7
D: -
size: -
CDR3: CASSLGASYEQYF
DNA: TGTGCCAGCAGTTTGGGGGCTTCCTACGAGCAGTACTTC

V: TRBV19
J: TRBJ1-5
D: TRBD1
size: -
CDR3: CASSRQGYQPQHF
DNA: TGTGCCAGTAGTAGACAGGGGTATCAGCCCCAGCATTTT

V: TRBV20-1
J: TRBJ2-5
D: -
size: few
CDR3: CSASGSETQYF
DNA: TGCAGTGCTAGCGGTTCGGAGACCCAGTACTTC

V: TRBV4-1
J: TRBJ2-5
D: TRBD2
size: -
CDR3: CASSQDSLAGGWQETQYF
DNA: TGCGCCAGCAGCCAAGATTCACTAGCGGGGGGCTGGCAAGAGACCCAGTACTTC

V: TRBV2
J: TRBJ2-3
D: TRBD1
size: -
CDR3: CASSEGDRRITDTQYF
DNA: TGTGCCAGCAGTGAAGGGGACAGAAGAATCACAGATACGCAGTATTTT

V: TRBV9
J: TRBJ2-2
D: TRBD1
size: -
CDR3: CASSARTGTGELFF
DNA: TGTGCCAGCAGCGCAAGGACAGGCACCGGGGAGCTGTTTTTT

V: TRBV2
J: TRBJ1-2
D: -
size: -
CDR3: CASSGGQGNYGYTF
DNA: TGTGCCAGCAGTGGGGGCCAGGGGAACTATGGCTACACCTTC